These 3 T cell receptor beta chains came from one sample sequenced in a study of shared clonotypes between healthy human individuals. Generated by immunoSEQ multiplex PCR, the TCRdb table keeps only in-frame clones and is missing some. The profile shows nearly 2 million clones, over 85% of them singletons. Naive CD8 cells lacked CD45RO, underwent positive selection for CCR7 and left out terminally differentiated effector memory CD45RA+ cells. Material: naive CD8+ T cells sorted from blood. The receptors stem from a man aged 18 to 30 in good health.

The chain is built from TRBV27 and TRBJ2-7; TRBD1 might be the D (6 bases). The germline gives CDR1 MNHEY, CDR2 SMNVEV (reference sequence). This CDR3 comprises 15 residues. V lost 3 bases and J 4 bases, leaving 16 bases between the germline ends. The CDR3 sequence is CASSFGLQGIYEQYF. In DNA form, the CDR3 reads TGTGCCAGCAGTTTTGGACTTCAGGGGATTTACGAGCAGTACTTC.

The chain carries TRBV28 and TRBJ1-1, with D uncertain. CDR1 MDHEN and CDR2 SYDVKM come from the germline V gene. The V end lost 3 bases, the J end lost 0 bases, and 26 bases lay between the germline ends. The CDR3 consists of 20 residues. CDR3 in amino acids: CASSFRRGSSHDRVNTEAFF. The CDR3 nucleotides read TGTGCCAGCAGTTTTCGTCGGGGATCGAGCCATGATCGGGTGAACACTGAAGCTTTCTTT.

The chain couples TRBV27 to TRBJ2-1; 14 bases match TRBD2. The CDR3 is 17 amino acids. Trimming cost V 3 bases and J 6 bases; bases outside gene matches: 7. Looked up from germline, CDR1 is MNHEY and CDR2 is SMNVEV (reference sequence). DNA of the CDR3: TGTGCCAGCAGTTTGCTCTCGACTAGCGGGGGGGCCAATGAGCAGTTCTTC. Translated, it gives CASSLLSTSGGANEQFF.